Included here is one T cell receptor beta chain sequence, with context. Its matching antigen is unknown. This sample was included in a study of CD8 T cells in Susac syndrome. General study points: In total CD8+ repertoires, approximately 15 Susac-specific public clones were found, and five or six in CD8+ TEMRA repertoires.

The RNA input was roughly 0.45 to 1 ug, and it was reverse transcribed with random hexamers. Each CDR3 protein gets one entry after TCRdb re-called the immunoSEQ multiplex PCR reads with MiXCR. This sample has 200,000 or so distinct CDR3 sequences, with 95% found just once. Germline V lookup: CDR1 WSHSY, CDR2 SAAADI. The V and J ends lost 0 bases and 5 bases respectively, with 5 bases between them. The CDR3 loop spans 12 amino acids. Sample: CD8+ T cells from PBMCs. The V call is TRBV10-2, the J call TRBJ2-7; D gene ambiguous. The sequence derives from a human donor with Susac syndrome. This CDR3 is CASSESWDEQYF. The CDR3 coding sequence is TGCGCCAGCAGTGAGTCTTGGGACGAGCAGTACTTC.